This T cell receptor beta chain was captured in a study of shared clonotypes between healthy human individuals. Study context: Researchers drew samples from a couple of women and a few men aged 18 to 49. Findings and limits, study-wide: Represented diversity, genetic and exposure-history alike, was limited by few donors.

TCRdb's copy holds only in-frame clones and misses some; the assay was immunoSEQ multiplex PCR. Of 170,000 or so clones listed, around 63% are singletons. Regarding this clone: Its antigen is unidentified.

All donors qualified as healthy HIV-negative adults and had experienced no recent acute infections or vaccinations. Trimming took off 4 bases at V and 7 bases at J, with 14 bases between the two ends. This CDR3 spans 14 amino acids. The germline V gene encodes CDR1 MDHEN and CDR2 SYDVKM. The clonotype originates from a man aged 25-45 years in good health. The J gene is TRBJ1-5, the V gene TRBV28; no clear D gene. What was sequenced was memory CD4+ T cells sorted from blood. Subset here: CD45RA-negative fraction. The CDR3 region has the DNA TGTGCCAGCAGTTGGAGGTCAGGTGGGCAGCCCCAGCATTTT. Protein sequence: CASSWRSGGQPQHF.